Following are 2 T cell receptor beta chains from one sample sequenced in a study of neurological immune-mediated disorders. TCRdb recomputed calls from the 5' RACE reads with MiXCR, one row per CDR3 protein. The repertoire holds around 64,000 distinct CDR3 sequences, with roughly 13% as singletons. Sequenced: PBMCs. The receptors derive from a woman aged 60-70 years with HTLV-1-associated myelopathy (HAM/TSP).

This clonotype was observed many times. The gene calls are TRBV7-3 and TRBJ2-2; TRBD1 aligns across 8 bases. This CDR3 contains 13 residues. Germline CDR1 and CDR2: SGHTA and FQGTGA. The J segment lost 7 bases and the V segment lost 5 bases, leaving 3 bases of the junction unmatched. DNA of the CDR3: TGTGCCAGCAGCCCGACAGGGGACGGGGAGCTGTTTTTT. Its protein product is CASSPTGDGELFF.

This clonotype was seen at least ten times. This chain uses TRBV19 with TRBJ2-3; 8 bases align to TRBD1. The CDR3 sequence is 15 residues long. CDR1 and CDR2 (germline): LNHDA, SQIVND (reference sequence). Trimming took 4 bases from V and 3 from J; bases not matched to a gene: 6. Written as DNA, the CDR3 is TGTGCCAGTAGTAAGACAGGGGATTTGACAGATACGCAGTATTTT. This sequence encodes CASSKTGDLTDTQYF.